The rows below give T cell receptor beta chains drawn from one sample of a study of cytomegalovirus exposure and HLA in healthy donors. Profiling relied on immunoSEQ multiplex PCR, and the TCRdb table lists in-frame clones only, not all of them. Of about 130,000 clones listed, roughly four fifths are singletons. Sequenced material: PBMCs. The receptors derive from a woman in her fifties or sixties in good health and CMV-seronegative. The CDR3 runs from the conserved cysteine through the conserved F or W. Fields, in order: V gene, J gene, D gene, clone size, CDR3 protein, CDR3 DNA. The D gene is left open where the match is weak. Clone size, where shown, is once, few, many, or a class for clones that have expanded.

TRBV30	TRBJ2-1	-	-	CAWDRESSYNEQFF	TGTGCCTGGGACCGGGAGAGCTCCTACAATGAGCAGTTCTTC
TRBV7-3	TRBJ2-5	TRBD2	-	CASSPLGTSYGETQYF	TGTGCCAGCAGCCCTCTGGGGACTAGTTACGGAGAGACCCAGTACTTC
TRBV19	TRBJ2-6	-	-	CASRYSGANVLTF	TGTGCCAGTAGGTACTCTGGGGCCAACGTCCTGACTTTC
TRBV10-3	TRBJ2-7	TRBD1	-	CAISVRDSSYEQYF	TGTGCCATCAGTGTCCGGGACAGCTCCTACGAGCAGTACTTC
TRBV7-9	TRBJ2-6	-	-	CASSFEGSSGANVLTF	TGTGCCAGCAGCTTTGAGGGAAGCTCTGGGGCCAACGTCCTGACTTTC
TRBV5-1	TRBJ1-1	TRBD1	-	CASSLGTGRGNTEAFF	TGCGCCAGCAGCTTGGGGACAGGGCGGGGGAACACTGAAGCTTTCTTT
TRBV28	TRBJ1-2	-	-	CASSFSQNRGYGYTF	TGTGCCAGCAGTTTCTCCCAAAACCGGGGCTATGGCTACACCTTC
TRBV4-1	TRBJ2-7	-	-	CASSQVSDSDYEQYF	TGCGCCAGCAGCCAAGTATCGGACAGTGACTACGAGCAGTACTTC
TRBV27	TRBJ1-1	-	-	CASSPDRTEAFF	TGTGCCAGCAGTCCCGACAGGACTGAAGCTTTCTTT
TRBV30	TRBJ1-5	-	-	CAWSRSGEQPQNF	TGTGCCTGGAGTCGGTCGGGGGAGCAGCCCCAGAATTTT
TRBV19	TRBJ2-1	-	-	CASSIGQSVYNEQFF	TGTGCCAGTAGTATTGGACAGTCAGTTTACAATGAGCAGTTCTTC
TRBV28	TRBJ2-7	TRBD1	-	CASSEGQGYEQYF	TGTGCCAGCAGTGAAGGACAGGGCTACGAGCAGTACTTC
TRBV15	TRBJ2-7	TRBD1	-	CATSRTGGYEQYF	TGTGCCACCAGCAGGACAGGGGGTTACGAGCAGTACTTC
TRBV19	TRBJ1-2	TRBD1	-	CASSAQGDRVYGYTF	TGTGCCAGTAGTGCTCAAGGGGACAGGGTCTATGGCTACACCTTC
TRBV5-1	TRBJ2-1	TRBD2	-	CASSLDRVAGGRSSYNEQFF	TGCGCCAGCAGCTTGGATAGGGTAGCGGGAGGGAGGAGCTCCTACAATGAGCAGTTCTTC
TRBV6-1	TRBJ1-2	-	few	CASSSVGSGYPF	TGTGCCAGCAGCTCGGTCGGGAGTGGCTACCCCTTC
TRBV2	TRBJ2-1	-	-	CASKEGENEQFF	TGTGCCAGCAAGGAGGGCGAAAATGAGCAGTTCTTC
TRBV29-1	TRBJ2-2	-	-	CSVWDTRGTGELFF	TGCAGCGTTTGGGACACAAGGGGCACCGGGGAGCTGTTTTTT
TRBV30	TRBJ2-1	-	few	CAWSGLGGNRGEQFF	TGTGCCTGGAGTGGGTTAGGCGGGAACAGGGGTGAGCAGTTCTTC
TRBV9	TRBJ2-2	TRBD2	-	CASSVDRAGAGGELFF	TGTGCCAGCAGCGTAGATCGGGCGGGAGCGGGCGGGGAGCTGTTTTTT
TRBV15	TRBJ2-7	-	-	CATSRATSLGEQYF	TGTGCCACCAGCAGAGCTACTAGCCTGGGCGAGCAGTACTTC
TRBV11-2	TRBJ2-7	-	-	CARRTADYEQYF	TGTGCCAGGAGAACAGCGGACTACGAGCAGTACTTC
TRBV2	TRBJ1-5	TRBD1	few	CASRRTGAQPQNF	TGTGCCAGCAGGCGGACAGGGGCTCAGCCCCAGAATTTT
TRBV9	TRBJ2-1	-	-	CASSVSGASYNEQFF	TGTGCCAGCAGCGTCTCGGGAGCTTCCTACAATGAGCAGTTCTTC
TRBV9	TRBJ2-7	TRBD2	-	CASSVEASGSSHYEQYF	TGTGCCAGCAGCGTAGAGGCTAGCGGGAGTTCCCACTACGAGCAGTACTTC
TRBV18	TRBJ1-4	-	-	CASSPRRGATNEKLFF	TGTGCCAGCTCACCACGCCGGGGGGCAACTAATGAAAAACTGTTTTTT
TRBV12-5	TRBJ2-2	TRBD2	-	CASVLPGGAHFTGELFF	TGTGCTAGTGTTCTCCCGGGGGGGGCGCATTTCACCGGGGAGCTGTTTTTT
TRBV28	TRBJ1-1	TRBD1	-	CASSRRTGGPTEAFF	TGTGCCAGCAGCCGGCGGACAGGGGGCCCAACTGAAGCTTTCTTT
TRBV7-2	TRBJ2-7	TRBD1	-	CASRQGQGAVGEQYF	TGTGCCAGCAGACAGGGGCAGGGGGCAGTTGGCGAGCAGTACTTC
TRBV6-1	TRBJ1-1	-	-	CASSAIMNTEAFF	TGTGCCAGCAGTGCCATCATGAACACTGAAGCTTTCTTT
TRBV5-6	TRBJ1-2	TRBD1	-	CASSSGQGRGYPF	TGTGCCAGCAGTTCTGGACAGGGAAGGGGCTACCCCTTC
TRBV6-6	TRBJ1-1	TRBD1	few	CASRQDRGGAFF	TGTGCCAGCAGACAGGACAGGGGGGGAGCTTTCTTT
TRBV7-2	TRBJ2-1	TRBD1	-	CASSPGQGLGEQFF	TGTGCCAGCAGCCCCGGACAGGGATTGGGTGAGCAGTTCTTC
TRBV9	TRBJ1-1	-	few	CASSHGGDPNTEAFF	TGTGCCAGCAGCCACGGAGGGGATCCGAACACTGAAGCTTTCTTT
TRBV4-2	TRBJ2-1	TRBD2	-	CASRNPSAGGYNEQFF	TGTGCCAGCAGAAACCCGAGCGCGGGGGGGTACAATGAGCAGTTCTTC
TRBV27	TRBJ2-6	-	-	CASSSTVHSGANVLTF	TGTGCCAGCAGTTCGACAGTTCACTCTGGGGCCAACGTCCTGACTTTC
TRBV19	TRBJ1-4	-	-	CATSGSTNEKLFF	TGTGCCACCAGCGGCAGTACTAATGAAAAACTGTTTTTT
TRBV5-1	TRBJ2-7	-	-	CASSLGTRSSYEQYF	TGCGCCAGCAGCTTGGGGACAAGGAGCTCCTACGAGCAGTACTTC
TRBV28	TRBJ1-2	TRBD1	-	CASSLQGAGIHGYTF	TGTGCCAGCAGTTTACAGGGGGCAGGTATCCATGGCTACACCTTC
TRBV5-4	TRBJ1-1	-	-	CASRSPGDTEAFF	TGTGCCAGCCGATCCCCGGGGGACACTGAAGCTTTCTTT
TRBV6-6	TRBJ2-1	-	-	CASSSAPGPVTNEQFF	TGTGCCAGCAGTTCCGCCCCGGGTCCGGTTACCAATGAGCAGTTCTTC
TRBV7-2	TRBJ1-2	TRBD1	-	CASSLVGGQGHGYTF	TGTGCCAGCAGCTTAGTGGGGGGACAGGGACATGGCTACACCTTC
TRBV7-2	TRBJ1-5	-	-	CASSNDNFSNQPQHF	TGTGCCAGCAGCAACGACAATTTCAGCAATCAGCCCCAGCATTTT
TRBV7-2	TRBJ1-1	-	-	CASSLVPPGFGRNTEAFF	TGTGCCAGCAGCTTAGTCCCCCCCGGATTTGGGCGGAACACTGAAGCTTTCTTT